This T cell receptor beta chain was found in a study of T-cell reconstitution after alpha-beta-depleted transplantation in children. Broader study findings: About two months after transplant, alpha-beta T cells reportedly came from several hundred expanded graft clones. Certain patients had high TCRbeta diversity at day 60, and it came from recipient T cells and thymic progenitors that survived.

Molecular barcoding with unique molecular identifiers was used for the TCRbeta library. TCRdb used MiXCR to reprocess the PCR reads, holding one entry per CDR3 protein. Here the sample spans about 980,000 distinct CDR3 sequences, about 29% being singletons. As to this clonotype: The antigen is undetermined.

The sample here was PBMCs, mostly from graft donor cells, taken 360 days after TCRalphabeta/CD19-depleted stem cell transplant. The sequence was obtained from a boy under three years old who had a stem cell transplant for SCID, so the T cells may come from the graft donor.

The CDR3 DNA sequence: TGTGCCAGCAGTTTAGTTCGACAGGGGAACACCGGGGAGCTGTTTTTT. The encoded protein is CASSLVRQGNTGELFF. The chain links TRBV12-3 or TRBV12-4 to TRBJ2-2; 7 bases agree with TRBD1. The CDR3 is made up of 16 amino acids. V dropped 1 base and J dropped 1; count of bases not matched to a gene: 3.